The 24 T cell receptor beta chains in this list originate from one sample, sequenced in a study of cytomegalovirus exposure and HLA in healthy donors. Researchers ran the PCR with 60 Vbeta and 13 Jbeta primers. Clones were read by immunoSEQ multiplex PCR, and TCRdb kept only the in-frame ones, dropping some. The profile shows 150,000 to 200,000 clones, 75% to 85% of them singletons. Input material: PBMCs. Receptors originate from a girl aged 2-15 years in good health and CMV-seropositive.

V is TRBV4-1 and J is TRBJ2-7; maybe TRBD2 (6 bases). CDR1 and CDR2 (germline): MGHRA, YSYEKL. The V gene lost 8 bases and the J gene lost 1 base, with 15 bases spanning the gap. This CDR3 contains 14 residues. The CDR3 sequence is CASYDIGGSYEQYF. The DNA of the CDR3 is TGCGCCAGCTACGATATCGGGGGTTCCTACGAGCAGTACTTC.

The chain has TRBV25-1 and TRBJ1-4; D is perhaps TRBD1 (5 bases). The CDR3 totals 16 residues. V dropped 2 bases and J dropped 0 bases, with 10 bases sitting between them. CDR1 is MGHDK, CDR2 SYGVNS, per germline. The CDR3 loop reads CASSEPRAATNEKLFF. For the CDR3, the DNA is TGTGCCAGCAGTGAACCCAGGGCAGCAACTAATGAAAAACTGTTTTTT.

The gene calls are TRBV27 and TRBJ1-2, with no clear D. This CDR3 has 14 amino acids. Germline CDR1 reads MNHEY; CDR2 reads SMNVEV (reference sequence). The ends were cut back, 2 bases at V and 7 bases at J, with 14 bases in the middle. CDR3 nucleotide sequence: TGTGCCAGCAGTTTAACTGGGCTTTTGGGTGGCTACACCTTC. It encodes CASSLTGLLGGYTF.

The count of this clone is one. The V gene is TRBV4-1, the J gene TRBJ1-1; D perhaps matches TRBD1 (5 bases). Trimming pared 1 base from V and 11 bases from J, leaving 20 bases between. The CDR3 contains 15 residues. Germline lookup yields CDR1 MGHRA and CDR2 YSYEKL. DNA for the CDR3: TGCGCCAGCAGCCAAGTGGTTGGGGCCGCAGGTGGGGCTTTCTTT. The encoded protein is CASSQVVGAAGGAFF.

The chain is built from TRBV11-3 and TRBJ2-7, with D perhaps matching TRBD2 (6 bases). The CDR3 is 14 residues long. Looked up from germline, CDR1 is SGHNT and CDR2 is YENEEA. The V end was cut by 1 base, the J end by 5 bases, with 12 bases between. Here the CDR3 DNA reads TGTGCCAGCAGCTTAGCCGGCGGGATCCACGAGCAGTACTTC. Translated: CASSLAGGIHEQYF. Full variable domain (remainder filled in from reference TRBV11-3 and TRBJ2-7): EAGVVQSPRYKIIEKKQPVAFWCNPISGHNTLYWYLQNLGQGPELLIRYENEEAVDDSQLPKDRFSAERLKGVDSTLKIQPAELGDSAVYLCASSLAGGIHEQYFGPGTRLTVT.

CDR3 DNA: TGTGCCAGCAGGGCCCCGGGTGGCGGGAGTCGGTACGAGCAGTACTTC. Amino acid sequence: CASRAPGGGSRYEQYF. The chain carries TRBV27 and TRBJ2-7; the match to TRBD2 covers 7 bases. The CDR3 totals 16 residues. Germline CDR1 is MNHEY and CDR2 is SMNVEV (reference sequence). V shed 6 bases, J shed 4 bases, and the junction held 15 bases outside the gene matches.

V is TRBV30 and J is TRBJ1-5; D remains unclear. The germline gives CDR1 GTSNPN, CDR2 SVGIG (reference sequence). The ends were cut back, 5 bases at V and 5 bases at J, with 13 bases in the middle. The CDR3 is 13 amino acids. CDR3 nucleotides: TGTGCCTGGTCGTCCAGTTCTTATCAGCCCCAGCATTTT. It codes for CAWSSSSYQPQHF.

The chain is built from TRBV5-1 and TRBJ2-3; no firm D call. CDR1 and CDR2 from the germline V gene are SGHRS and YFSETQ. The CDR3 contains 12 residues. V was shortened by 3 bases and J by 2 bases, with 4 bases between the two germline ends. This CDR3 reads CASSYNTDTQYF. The CDR3 DNA is TGCGCCAGCAGCTACAACACAGATACGCAGTATTTT.

The rearrangement uses TRBV11-2 and TRBJ2-1, with a weak D call TRBD2 (6 bases). V dropped 1 base and J dropped 7 bases, with 11 bases sitting between them. Germline V CDR1 and CDR2: SGHAT, FQNNGV. The CDR3 has 14 amino acids. The CDR3 reads CASSLAGVVNEQFF. The CDR3 DNA sequence: TGTGCCAGCAGCTTAGCGGGAGTTGTAAATGAGCAGTTCTTC.

V is TRBV7-9 and J is TRBJ1-5; D is perhaps TRBD1 (5 bases). This CDR3 has 12 residues. V lost 5 bases and J lost 4, with 6 bases in between. Looked up from germline, CDR1 is SEHNR and CDR2 is FQNEAQ (reference sequence). In DNA form, the CDR3 reads TGTGCCAGCAGCCAGGGAAATCAGCCCCAGCATTTT. This encodes CASSQGNQPQHF.

V usage is TRBV7-9 and J usage is TRBJ2-5; weak D call: TRBD2 (5 bases). Trimming pared 1 base from V and 5 bases from J, leaving 8 bases between. CDR3 size: 13 residues. Germline CDR1 SEHNR, CDR2 FQNEAQ (reference sequence). CDR3 DNA sequence: TGTGCCAGCAGCTTAGTTGCTAGCGAGACCCAGTACTTC. It translates to CASSLVASETQYF. The variable domain in full, completed from reference TRBV7-9 and TRBJ2-5, reads DTGVSQNPRHKITKRGQNVTFRCDPISEHNRLYWYRQTLGQGPEFLTYFQNEAQLEKSRLLSDRFSAERPKGSFSTLEIQRTEQGDSAMYLCASSLVASETQYFGPGTRLLVL.

J is TRBJ2-1 and V is TRBV6-5; D gene unclear. With 1 base removed from V and 4 bases from J, the gap between germline ends came to 8 bases. The CDR3 is 14 residues long. Germline V gene data show CDR1 as MNHEY and CDR2 as SVGAGI. The CDR3 DNA reads TGTGCCAGCAGTTACTTTGGGCCTTACAATGAGCAGTTCTTC. Its translation: CASSYFGPYNEQFF.

This chain links TRBV9 with TRBJ2-3; weak D call: TRBD2 (6 bases). The germline gives CDR1 SGDLS, CDR2 YYNGEE. The length of the CDR3 is 16 residues. V lost 3 bases and J lost 3, with 17 bases in between. The CDR3 loop reads CASSAVLASRTDTQYF. The CDR3 DNA is TGTGCCAGCAGCGCAGTACTAGCCTCTCGGACAGATACGCAGTATTTT.

This clone was counted between two and nine times. V and J are TRBV19 and TRBJ2-5, with D perhaps TRBD2 (5 bases). CDR1 is LNHDA, CDR2 SQIVND, per germline (reference sequence). V dropped 1 base and J dropped 6 bases, with 12 bases sitting between them. The CDR3 extends over 14 amino acids. The CDR3: CASSIGPGGQTQYF. The CDR3 nucleotides are TGTGCCAGTAGTATAGGCCCCGGAGGACAGACCCAGTACTTC.

The chain is built from TRBV7-2 and TRBJ1-2, with 7 bases that match TRBD1. The CDR3 is 13 amino acids. The germline CDR1 and CDR2 sequences are SGHTA and FQGNSA. V gave up 3 bases and J gave up 4 bases; unmatched junction bases: 2. In DNA, the CDR3 is TGTGCCAGCAGCTTGGCAGGGGGCTATGGCTACACCTTC. It is translated as CASSLAGGYGYTF. Filled out from reference TRBV7-2 and TRBJ1-2, the complete variable domain reads GAGVSQSPSNKVTEKGKDVELRCDPISGHTALYWYRQSLGQGLEFLIYFQGNSAPDKSGLPSDRFSAERTGGSVSTLTIQRTQQEDSAVYLCASSLAGGYGYTFGSGTRLTVV.

This clone was detected once. This chain uses TRBV5-1 with TRBJ1-3, with D maybe TRBD1 (5 bases). Trimming shortened V by 4 bases and J by 2 bases, and 16 bases separated the two germline ends. Per germline, CDR1 SGHRS and CDR2 YFSETQ. This CDR3 is built from 16 residues. The chain's CDR3 is CASSPGHEEPGNTIYF. The CDR3 DNA sequence: TGCGCCAGCAGCCCCGGACACGAGGAACCTGGAAACACCATATATTTT.

The chain joins TRBV6-1 to TRBJ2-1, with 9 positions matching TRBD2. The CDR3 is made up of 14 amino acids. CDR1 and CDR2 from the germline V gene are MNHNS and SASEGT. V was clipped by 5 bases and J by 4 bases; unmatched bases: 3. CDR3 amino acids: CASSRTSVYNEQFF. The CDR3 region has the DNA TGTGCCAGCAGTCGGACTAGCGTTTACAATGAGCAGTTCTTC.

V usage is TRBV5-6 and J usage is TRBJ2-7; TRBD1 aligns across 7 bases. Trimming at V came to 4 bases and at J to 6 bases, leaving 7 bases not matched to a gene. The germline CDR1 and CDR2 sequences are SGHDT and YYEEEE. This CDR3 is 13 amino acids long. CDR3 DNA sequence: TGTGCCAGCAGCCTGGGACAGACCTGCGAGCAGTACTTC. Its translation is CASSLGQTCEQYF.

V and J are TRBV2 and TRBJ2-6, with unresolved D. Trimming pared 6 bases from V and 4 bases from J, leaving 10 bases between. CDR1 and CDR2 from the germline V gene are SNHLY and FYNNEI. The CDR3 totals 14 residues. CDR3 amino acids: CASRIQAGANVLTF. The CDR3 nucleotides read TGTGCCAGCAGGATCCAGGCGGGGGCCAACGTCCTGACTTTC. The full variable domain, its missing parts supplied by reference TRBV2 and TRBJ2-6, is EPEVTQTPSHQVTQMGQEVILRCVPISNHLYFYWYRQILGQKVEFLVSFYNNEISEKSEIFDDQFSVERPDGSNFTLKIRSTKLEDSAMYFCASRIQAGANVLTFGAGSRLTVL.

The chain uses TRBV5-1 and TRBJ2-3; D may be TRBD1 (6 bases). Trimming removed 5 bases at V and 5 bases at J, with 18 bases between. Per the germline V gene, CDR1 is SGHRS and CDR2 is YFSETQ. The CDR3 length is 15 residues. DNA of the CDR3: TGCGCCAGCAGTCCTGGAGCCCCCAGGGGAGATACGCAGTATTTT. It codes for CASSPGAPRGDTQYF.

V usage is TRBV14 and J usage is TRBJ2-1; D is ambiguous. V was shortened by 3 bases and J by 4 bases, with 13 bases between the two germline ends. There are 15 residues in the CDR3. CDR1 and CDR2 (germline): SGHDN, FVKESK. The CDR3 spells CASSHRPYSYNEQFF. CDR3 nucleotides: TGTGCCAGCAGCCACAGGCCCTATTCATACAATGAGCAGTTCTTC.

The rearrangement joins TRBV19 to TRBJ2-7, with 14 positions matching TRBD2. Germline loops: CDR1 LNHDA, CDR2 SQIVND (reference sequence). This CDR3 has 15 residues. J was trimmed by 5 bases and V by 7 bases; bases with no gene match: 7. CDR3 sequence reads: CASTQTSGRVHEQYF. The CDR3 nucleotides read TGTGCCAGTACCCAGACTAGCGGGAGGGTCCACGAGCAGTACTTC.

V usage is TRBV12-5 and J usage is TRBJ1-1; D gene uncertain. This CDR3 contains 9 residues. V was trimmed by 4 bases and J by 11 bases, leaving 5 bases between them. Per germline, CDR1 LGHNT and CDR2 FRNRAP. The CDR3 DNA reads as TGTGCTAGTGGTTGTGAGGCTTTCTTT. This encodes CASGCEAFF.

V and J are TRBV27 and TRBJ2-5, with D maybe TRBD1 (6 bases). Trimming took off 5 bases at V and 5 bases at J, with 21 bases between the two ends. CDR3 length: 16 residues. CDR1 and CDR2 (germline): MNHEY, SMNVEV (reference sequence). This CDR3 is CASSPRLSPRGETQYF. The CDR3 coding sequence is TGTGCCAGCAGTCCAAGACTCTCCCCAAGGGGGGAGACCCAGTACTTC.